Presented here are 29 T cell receptor beta chains from one specimen sequenced in a study of patients and donors after allogeneic stem cell transplantation. TCRdb used MiXCR to reprocess the RT-PCR reads, holding one entry per CDR3 protein. The sample consists of 900,000 to 1,000,000 distinct CDR3 sequences, roughly 18% of them appearing once. The sequenced material came from blood, either unsorted or a sorted T cell fraction (not recorded which). These receptors were obtained from a human donor who was either an allogeneic HSCT recipient or a stem cell or donor lymphocyte infusion donor (not recorded which). It is not recorded whose cells these are; they may come from a transplant donor.

This clonotype appeared many times. The chain recombines TRBV5-1 with TRBJ1-2; D is unclear. V lost 3 bases, J lost 5 bases, and 5 bases lay in between. The CDR3 is 11 residues long. Germline V gene data show CDR1 as SGHRS and CDR2 as YFSETQ. The CDR3 region has the DNA TGCGCCAGCAGCTCGGAATATGGCTACACCTTC. Translation gives CASSSEYGYTF.

This clonotype was counted only a few times. The J gene is TRBJ2-3, the V gene TRBV10-3, with 8 positions matching TRBD1. The CDR3 consists of 11 residues. The V gene's germline CDR1 is ENHRY and CDR2 SYGVKD. The V gene end was trimmed by 10 bases and the J gene end by 9 bases; junction bases not matched to a gene: 6. This CDR3 reads CATRQGPTQYF. The CDR3 region has the DNA TGTGCCACAAGACAGGGGCCCACGCAGTATTTT.

This clonotype was picked up a small number of times. This chain joins TRBV5-4 and TRBJ2-1; 7 bases map to TRBD1. The length of the CDR3 is 15 residues. J gave up 6 bases and V 4 bases, and 10 bases lay outside the gene matches. Germline CDR1 is SGHNT and CDR2 is YYREEE (reference sequence). CDR3 DNA: TGTGCCAGCAGCCCCCAGGGGGTCCGTACCAATGAGCAGTTCTTC. It yields the protein CASSPQGVRTNEQFF.

This clonotype was found a few times. The rearrangement uses TRBV5-6 and TRBJ1-2; 7 nucleotides align to TRBD1. In germline, CDR1 is SGHDT, CDR2 YYEEEE. The CDR3 extends over 15 amino acids. V shed 4 bases and J 8 bases; nucleotides not matched to a gene: 14. This CDR3 is CASSAPGQRLRGYTF. CDR3 DNA: TGTGCCAGCAGCGCACCGGGACAGCGACTAAGGGGCTACACCTTC.

There are a few counts of this clonotype. The gene calls are TRBV25-1 and TRBJ1-2, with a possible D match to TRBD1 (6 bases). Per the germline V gene, CDR1 is MGHDK and CDR2 is SYGVNS. The CDR3 has 15 amino acids. Trimming stripped 2 bases from V and 6 bases from J, with 16 bases between. The CDR3 region has the DNA TGTGCCAGCAGTGAACGGTGGGACACCTTCCATGGCTACACCTTC. Protein sequence: CASSERWDTFHGYTF.

This clonotype was detected a few times. The V gene is TRBV7-2, the J gene TRBJ1-1; a weak D match, TRBD1 (5 bases). The germline V gene has CDR1 SGHTA and CDR2 FQGNSA. V was pared by 4 bases and J by 1 base, with 16 bases between. The CDR3 is 16 amino acids. CDR3 in amino acids: CASSSHRTLTNTEAFF. CDR3 coding DNA: TGTGCCAGCAGCTCCCACAGGACACTAACGAACACTGAAGCTTTCTTT. Full variable domain (remainder filled in from reference TRBV7-2 and TRBJ1-1): GAGVSQSPSNKVTEKGKDVELRCDPISGHTALYWYRQSLGQGLEFLIYFQGNSAPDKSGLPSDRFSAERTGGSVSTLTIQRTQQEDSAVYLCASSSHRTLTNTEAFFGQGTRLTVV.

This clonotype has a handful of counts. This chain links TRBV2 with TRBJ2-2; a weak D match, TRBD1 (6 bases). Per germline, CDR1 SNHLY and CDR2 FYNNEI. The CDR3 spans 16 residues. Between the trimmed V and J ends, which lost 6 bases and 0 bases, there was a span of 14 bases. In DNA, the CDR3 is TGTGCCAGCAGCGAAACAGGGTATGCGAACACCGGGGAGCTGTTTTTT. Protein: CASSETGYANTGELFF. The full variable domain, with the rest looked up from reference TRBV2 and TRBJ2-2, is EPEVTQTPSHQVTQMGQEVILRCVPISNHLYFYWYRQILGQKVEFLVSFYNNEISEKSEIFDDQFSVERPDGSNFTLKIRSTKLEDSAMYFCASSETGYANTGELFFGEGSRLTVL.

The chain links TRBV4-3 to TRBJ1-3, with D hard to call. The CDR3 runs to 13 residues. The germline CDR1 and CDR2 sequences are LGHNA and YSLEER. With 0 bases removed from V and 8 bases from J, the gap between germline ends came to 8 bases. CDR3 sequence (DNA): TGCGCCAGCAGCCAAGATCGGGTAGACACCATATATTTT. It yields the protein CASSQDRVDTIYF.

This clonotype was recorded many times. The rearrangement uses TRBV6-1 and TRBJ2-3; 8 bases align to TRBD2. There are 15 residues in the CDR3. The germline V gene encodes CDR1 MNHNS and CDR2 SASEGT. J gave up 5 bases and V 2 bases, and 6 bases lay outside the gene matches. CDR3 sequence (DNA): TGTGCCAGCAGTGAATTTGGCCTAGCGGGAGATACGCAGTATTTT. Its protein is CASSEFGLAGDTQYF.

V is TRBV7-3 and J is TRBJ2-1; possibly TRBD1 or TRBD2 for D (6 bases each). V was shortened by 4 bases and J by 7 bases, with 14 bases between the two germline ends. CDR1 and CDR2 (germline): SGHTA, FQGTGA. CDR3 length: 14 amino acids. The CDR3 region has the DNA TGTGCCAGCAGCTCTAGACAGGAGGGTAATGAGCAGTTCTTC. As protein: CASSSRQEGNEQFF.

The table lists this clonotype with a few counts. This chain connects TRBV6-2 or TRBV6-3 to TRBJ2-3, with 7 bases lining up with TRBD2. This CDR3 region has 15 residues. CDR1 and CDR2 from the germline V gene are MNHEY and SVGEGT. The V and J ends lost 6 bases and 1 base, in that order; junction bases with no gene match: 7. The CDR3 coding sequence is TGTGCCAGCAGAACTTCGGGGGGTCGCACAGATACGCAGTATTTT. This translates into CASRTSGGRTDTQYF.

The chain is built from TRBV12-3 or TRBV12-4 and TRBJ1-1, with TRBD1 as a possible D gene (5 bases). The CDR3 runs to 11 residues. Trimming pared 5 bases from V and 11 bases from J, leaving 12 bases between. The CDR3 bases are TGTGCCAGCAGTACTAGGGGATGGGCTTTCTTT. It is translated as CASSTRGWAFF.

The chain joins TRBV12-3 or TRBV12-4 to TRBJ1-2; D is perhaps TRBD1 (5 bases). This CDR3 is built from 14 residues. Trimming cost V 6 bases and J 1 base, with 12 bases left between them. CDR3 protein: CASRRQGDNYGYTF. The DNA for the CDR3 is TGTGCCAGCAGACGGCAGGGTGATAACTATGGCTACACCTTC.

This chain joins TRBV3-1 and TRBJ2-1; possible D gene TRBD1, 7 bases. Germline V gives CDR1 LGHDT, CDR2 YNNKEL (reference sequence). Trimming left V 0 bases short and J 5 bases short, with 14 bases between. CDR3 length: 16 residues. Written as DNA, the CDR3 is TGTGCCAGCAGCCAAGAGGGGGGACAGTCACACAATGAGCAGTTCTTC. Protein sequence: CASSQEGGQSHNEQFF.

In this sample, this clonotype turned up a few times. The chain links TRBV5-1 to TRBJ1-1, with a possible D match to TRBD1 (5 bases). CDR3 size: 17 residues. Trimming pared 0 bases from V and 4 bases from J, leaving 19 bases between. Germline CDR1 reads SGHRS; CDR2 reads YFSETQ. The CDR3: CASSLAIKSGGTTEAFF. For the CDR3, the DNA is TGCGCCAGCAGCTTGGCCATTAAGAGTGGGGGAACCACTGAAGCTTTCTTT.

The sample holds a few counts of this clonotype. The rearrangement uses TRBV6-5 and TRBJ1-3; D might be TRBD1 (6 bases). Germline loops: CDR1 MNHEY, CDR2 SVGAGI. The CDR3 runs 16 residues. With 0 bases removed from V and 2 bases from J, the gap between germline ends came to 11 bases. This CDR3 is CASSYSGGGTGNTIYF. CDR3 DNA sequence: TGTGCCAGCAGTTACTCGGGAGGGGGGACTGGAAACACCATATATTTT.

The chain carries TRBV5-1 and TRBJ2-6; D tentatively fits TRBD1 or TRBD2 (5 bases each). The CDR3 totals 18 residues. V dropped 3 bases and J dropped 2 bases, with 18 bases sitting between them. CDR1 and CDR2 from the germline V gene are SGHRS and YFSETQ. The CDR3 bases are TGCGCCAGCAGCTCCCCGGGGCAGGGAGTTGCTGGGGCCAACGTCCTGACTTTC. Protein product: CASSSPGQGVAGANVLTF.

Remarks on this clonotype: One end of the junction fails to match germline, which may point to a read error. The DNA for the CDR3 is TGCTCCAGCACCCCTTCCTTTCGGGCTACAGATACGCAGTATTTT. It codes for CSSTPSFRATDTQYF. This chain connects TRBV5-1 to TRBJ2-3; D gene ambiguous. Germline assignment: CDR1 SGHRS and CDR2 YFSETQ. There are 15 residues in the CDR3.

V gene TRBV25-1 combines with J gene TRBJ2-7; the match to TRBD1 covers 10 bases. Germline CDR1 and CDR2: MGHDK and SYGVNS. V was pared by 6 bases and J by 0 bases, with 8 bases of the junction left unmatched. This CDR3 contains 16 residues. The CDR3 coding sequence is TGTGCCAGCAGACCGGGACAGGGGACGAACTCCTACGAGCAGTACTTC. Protein: CASRPGQGTNSYEQYF.

This clonotype was counted a single time. V gene TRBV19 combines with J gene TRBJ1-2; D gene ambiguous. This CDR3 is 12 amino acids long. From germline, CDR1 is LNHDA and CDR2 SQIVND (reference sequence). Between the trimmed V and J ends, which lost 2 bases and 4 bases, there was a span of 5 bases. CDR3: CASSIWFYGYTF. Written as DNA, the CDR3 is TGTGCCAGTAGTATATGGTTCTATGGCTACACCTTC.

This clonotype has just a few counts. The gene calls are TRBV18 and TRBJ1-1, with D possibly TRBD1 on 5 matching bases. Germline V gene lookup returns CDR1 KGHSH and CDR2 LQKENI. This CDR3 spans 15 amino acids. V was clipped by 4 bases and J by 1 base, with 13 bases between them. The CDR3 coding sequence is TGTGCCAGCTCACAGCTCGGGGGAGAGAACACTGAAGCTTTCTTT. It yields the protein CASSQLGGENTEAFF.

This clonotype was seen more than once but under ten times. This chain connects TRBV6-5 to TRBJ2-3; no clear D. Germline V lookup: CDR1 MNHEY, CDR2 SVGAGI. The length of the CDR3 is 12 residues. V lost 5 bases, J lost 6 bases, and 9 bases lay in between. CDR3 protein: CASSTVPDTQYF. The CDR3 region has the DNA TGTGCCAGCAGTACCGTTCCCGATACGCAGTATTTT.

The J gene is TRBJ2-1, the V gene TRBV7-3; maybe TRBD2 (7 bases). Between the trimmed V and J ends, which lost 5 bases and 6 bases, there was a span of 14 bases. The CDR3 extends over 14 amino acids. Germline V lookup: CDR1 SGHTA, CDR2 FQGTGA. Here the CDR3 reads CASSRGGGLNEQFF. In DNA, the CDR3 is TGTGCCAGCAGCCGCGGGGGCGGACTCAATGAGCAGTTCTTC.

The J gene is TRBJ2-6, the V gene TRBV21-1; TRBD1 reflects the table's D call only, with no check against the DNA. TRBV21-1 is recorded as a pseudogene. The CDR3 extends over 18 amino acids. The CDR3 loop is CASSKIGGTHSGANVLTF. CDR3 bases: TGTGCCAGCAGCAAAATCGGGGGGACCCACTCTGGGGCCAACGTCCTGACTTTC.

J is TRBJ1-1 and V is TRBV20-1; D possibly corresponds to TRBD1 (6 bases). CDR3 length: 14 residues. Trimming cost V 3 bases and J 4 bases, with 15 bases left between them. CDR1 DFQATT and CDR2 SNEGSKA come from the germline V gene (reference sequence). CDR3 nucleotides: TGCAGTGCTAGGAGGGGGGGTGTGGGCACTGAAGCTTTCTTT. This encodes CSARRGGVGTEAFF.

The rearrangement links TRBV11-2 to TRBJ2-1, with 7 bases identical to TRBD2. The junction had 15 bases not matched to a gene; V was cut back by 3 bases and J by 7 bases. The CDR3 is made up of 17 amino acids. Germline V gene data show CDR1 as SGHAT and CDR2 as FQNNGV. The CDR3 sequence is CASSLNMREGLYNEQFF. The CDR3, as DNA: TGTGCCAGCAGCTTGAATATGAGGGAGGGCCTATATAATGAGCAGTTCTTC.

V and J are TRBV18 and TRBJ2-7, with 8 bases aligning to TRBD2. V lost 3 bases, J lost 7 bases, and 8 bases stayed unmatched. Germline V gene data show CDR1 as KGHSH and CDR2 as LQKENI. There are 14 residues in the CDR3. CDR3 amino acids: CASSPDGGVGEQYF. The CDR3 DNA sequence: TGTGCCAGCTCACCTGACGGGGGGGTCGGTGAGCAGTACTTC.

V is TRBV4-2 and J is TRBJ1-3; TRBD1 matches at 7 bases. Germline values: CDR1 LGHNA, CDR2 YNFKEQ. V shed 2 bases, J shed 0 bases, and the junction held 7 bases outside the gene matches. CDR3 length equals 17 residues. CDR3 sequence (DNA): TGTGCCAGCAGCCAATCCCAGGGGGGTTTCTCTGGAAACACCATATATTTT. It codes for CASSQSQGGFSGNTIYF.

The genes are TRBV27 and TRBJ1-2; a possible D gene is TRBD1 (6 bases). Germline CDR1 MNHEY, CDR2 SMNVEV (reference sequence). V was cut by 5 bases and J by 3 bases, with 16 bases left in between. CDR3 length: 15 residues. In nucleotides, the CDR3 is TGTGCCAGCAGTCCCCGTAGGGGGATCGACTATGGCTACACCTTC. It yields the protein CASSPRRGIDYGYTF.